The subject of this entry is one TCR beta chain. Its target is not known. These data belong to a study of cytomegalovirus exposure and HLA in healthy donors. Study-wide background: From donors who were HLA-typed, an early data release held 70 million to 90 million unique TCRs. Findings of the study overall: Productive status was seen about 87% or about 30% of the time for most TCR beta V segments in an earlier analysis. Certain indistinguishable V segments, among them TRBV6-2 and TRBV6-3, were excluded.

Amplification used 60 Vbeta primers and 13 Jbeta primers. Some clones are missing from TCRdb's copy, which holds only in-frame ones; the method was immunoSEQ multiplex PCR. The data contain 110,000 to 150,000 clones, roughly four fifths of them singletons. Germline loops: CDR1 SGHTA, CDR2 FQGNSA. J gave up 2 bases and V 3 bases, and 13 bases lay outside the gene matches. The CDR3 totals 18 residues. This clonotype originated in a woman aged 35 to 49 in good health and CMV-seronegative. The chain uses TRBV7-2 and TRBJ2-3; 8 bases line up with TRBD2. The sample comprised PBMCs. The CDR3 loop is CASSLPRGGGRSTDTQYF. The CDR3, as DNA: TGTGCCAGCAGCTTGCCCCGGGGGGGCGGGAGGTCCACAGATACGCAGTATTTT.